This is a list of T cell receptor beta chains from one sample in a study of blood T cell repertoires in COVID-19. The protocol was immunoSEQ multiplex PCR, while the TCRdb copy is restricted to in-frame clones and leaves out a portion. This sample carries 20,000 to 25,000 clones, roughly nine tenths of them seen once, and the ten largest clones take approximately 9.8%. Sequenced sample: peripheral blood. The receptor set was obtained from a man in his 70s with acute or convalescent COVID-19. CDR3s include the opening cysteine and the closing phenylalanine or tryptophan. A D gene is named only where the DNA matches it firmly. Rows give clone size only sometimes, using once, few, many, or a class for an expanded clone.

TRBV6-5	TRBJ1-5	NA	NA	CASSKSSNQPQHF	TGTGCCAGCTCTAAGAGTAGCAATCAGCCCCAGCATTTT
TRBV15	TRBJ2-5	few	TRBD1	CATSRETGTGNFGETQYF	TGTGCCACCAGCAGAGAAACCGGGACAGGGAACTTTGGAGAGACCCAGTACTTC
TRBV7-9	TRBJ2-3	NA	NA	CASSPLIDTQYF	TGTGCCAGCAGCCCCCTTATAGATACGCAGTATTTT
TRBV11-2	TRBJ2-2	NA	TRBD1	CASSLGTGNTGELFF	TGTGCCAGCAGTCTCGGGACAGGGAACACCGGGGAGCTGTTTTTT
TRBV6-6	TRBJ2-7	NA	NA	CASSLLRSTVSYEQYF	TGTGCCAGCAGTCTACTAAGATCGACAGTCTCCTACGAGCAGTACTTC
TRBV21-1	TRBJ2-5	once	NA	CASILKTGAETQYF	TGTGCCAGCATACTCAAAACAGGGGCAGAGACCCAGTACTTC
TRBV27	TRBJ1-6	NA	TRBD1	CATAGQVNSPLHF	TGTGCCACCGCAGGACAGGTTAATTCACCCCTCCACTTT
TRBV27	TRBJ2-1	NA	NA	CASSRDRDTYNEQFF	TGTGCCAGCAGCCGGGACCGGGACACTTACAATGAGCAGTTCTTC
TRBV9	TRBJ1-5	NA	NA	CASTTSRNQPQHF	TGTGCCAGCACCACGAGTCGCAATCAGCCCCAGCATTTT
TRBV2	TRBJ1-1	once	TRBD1	CASSKTGGTEAFF	TGTGCCAGCAGTAAGACAGGGGGCACTGAAGCTTTCTTT
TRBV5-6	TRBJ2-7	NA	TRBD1	CASSLRTGFVFERYEQYF	TGTGCCAGCAGCTTGCGGACAGGGTTTGTGTTTGAACGCTACGAGCAGTACTTC
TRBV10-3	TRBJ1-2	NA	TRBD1	CAISRDRGGGNYGYTF	TGTGCCATCAGTCGGGACAGGGGCGGTGGTAACTATGGCTACACCTTC
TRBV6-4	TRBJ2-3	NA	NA	CASSDSTTDTQYF	TGTGCCAGCAGTGATTCGACTACAGATACGCAGTATTTT
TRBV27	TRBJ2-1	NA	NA	CASSERDTYNEQFF	TGTGCCAGCAGCGAGCGGGACACCTACAATGAGCAGTTCTTC
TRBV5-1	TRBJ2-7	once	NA	CASSPLSSYEQYF	TGCGCCAGCAGCCCCCTAAGCTCCTACGAGCAGTACTTC
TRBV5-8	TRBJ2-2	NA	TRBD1	CASSLRGPLAGELFF	TGTGCCAGCAGCCTAAGGGGGCCCCTCGCCGGGGAGCTGTTTTTT
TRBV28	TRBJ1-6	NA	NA	CASSLNGGRNSPLHF	TGTGCCAGCAGTTTAAACGGGGGGCGGAATTCACCCCTCCACTTT
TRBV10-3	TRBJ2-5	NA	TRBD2	CAISDGRAETQYF	TGTGCCATCAGTGACGGGAGGGCAGAGACCCAGTACTTC
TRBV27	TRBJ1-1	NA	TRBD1	CASSLRTGRLNTEAFF	TGTGCCAGCAGTTTAAGGACAGGGAGGTTGAACACTGAAGCTTTCTTT
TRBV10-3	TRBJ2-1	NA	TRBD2	CAISALAGGLNEQFF	TGTGCCATCAGTGCCCTAGCGGGAGGTCTCAATGAGCAGTTCTTC
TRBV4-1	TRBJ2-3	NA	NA	CASSQESYSDTQYF	TGCGCCAGCAGCCAAGAATCCTACTCGGATACGCAGTATTTT
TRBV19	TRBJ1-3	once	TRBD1	CASEQGPSGNTIYF	TGTGCCAGTGAACAGGGGCCCTCTGGAAACACCATATATTTT
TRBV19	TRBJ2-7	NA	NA	CASSEDRSRYEQYF	TGTGCCAGTAGCGAGGACAGAAGCCGATACGAGCAGTACTTC
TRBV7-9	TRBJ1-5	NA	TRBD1	CASSGPGQGSNQPQHF	TGTGCCAGCAGCGGACCGGGACAGGGAAGCAATCAGCCCCAGCATTTT
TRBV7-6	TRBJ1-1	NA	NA	CASSPRTETTEAFF	TGTGCCAGCAGCCCCCGAACAGAGACCACTGAAGCTTTCTTT
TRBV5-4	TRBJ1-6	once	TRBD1	CASSQDRGAHNSPLHF	TGTGCCAGCAGCCAAGACAGGGGCGCTCATAATTCACCCCTCCACTTT
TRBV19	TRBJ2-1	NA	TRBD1	CASSRDRGSYNEQFF	TGTGCCAGTAGTAGGGACAGGGGCTCCTACAATGAGCAGTTCTTC
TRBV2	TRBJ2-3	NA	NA	CASLELWVSTDTQYF	TGTGCCAGCTTGGAGTTGTGGGTGAGCACAGATACGCAGTATTTT
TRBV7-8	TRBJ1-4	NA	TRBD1	CASSRGFDRVEKLFF	TGTGCCAGCAGCCGAGGGTTCGACAGGGTTGAAAAACTGTTTTTT
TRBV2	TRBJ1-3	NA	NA	CASSEGRSRRNTIYF	TGTGCCAGCAGTGAAGGTCGGTCCCGTCGAAACACCATATATTTT
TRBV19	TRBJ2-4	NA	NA	CASSILRGPVNIQYF	TGTGCCAGTAGTATTCTCAGGGGCCCGGTGAACATTCAGTACTTC
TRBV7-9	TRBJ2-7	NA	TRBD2	CASSTGTSGLGEQYF	TGTGCCAGCAGCACCGGGACTAGCGGGTTAGGGGAGCAGTACTTC
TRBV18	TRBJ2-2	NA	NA	CASSPEAGELFF	TGTGCCAGCTCACCGGAGGCCGGGGAGCTGTTTTTT
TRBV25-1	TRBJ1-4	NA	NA	CASSEYRQSEEKLFF	TGTGCCAGCAGTGAATATCGACAGAGTGAGGAAAAACTGTTTTTT
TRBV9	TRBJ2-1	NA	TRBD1	CASSVATGGYEQFF	TGTGCCAGCAGCGTAGCTACAGGGGGCTATGAGCAGTTCTTC
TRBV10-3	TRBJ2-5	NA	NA	CAISETSHETQYF	TGTGCCATCAGTGAGACTAGTCACGAGACCCAGTACTTC
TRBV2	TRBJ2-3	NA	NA	CASSPQGFGTDTQYF	TGTGCCAGCAGCCCCCAGGGTTTTGGGACAGATACGCAGTATTTT
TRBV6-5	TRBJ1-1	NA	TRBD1	CASNPNPTGEEEAFF	TGTGCCAGCAACCCCAATCCGACAGGGGAGGAAGAAGCTTTCTTT
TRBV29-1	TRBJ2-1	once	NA	CSVDGLTYNEQFF	TGCAGCGTTGATGGGCTAACCTACAATGAGCAGTTCTTC
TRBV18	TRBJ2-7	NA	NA	CASSPPTGLDYEQYF	TGTGCCAGCTCACCACCAACAGGGCTGGACTACGAGCAGTACTTC
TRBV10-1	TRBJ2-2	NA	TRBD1	CASSDSDRDVGELFF	TGCGCCAGCAGTGATTCGGACAGGGATGTCGGGGAGCTGTTTTTT
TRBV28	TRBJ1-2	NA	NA	CASTGGPDYGYTF	TGTGCCAGCACGGGAGGGCCCGACTATGGCTACACCTTC
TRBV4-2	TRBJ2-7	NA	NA	CASSQQAWGDEQYF	TGTGCCAGCAGCCAACAGGCCTGGGGGGACGAGCAGTACTTC
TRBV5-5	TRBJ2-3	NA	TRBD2	CASSSDSGGARDTQYF	TGTGCCAGCAGCTCTGATAGCGGGGGGGCGCGGGATACGCAGTATTTT
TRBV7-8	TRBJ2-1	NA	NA	CASSARRGGSRYNEQFF	TGTGCCAGCAGCGCGAGAAGAGGAGGGAGCCGCTACAATGAGCAGTTCTTC
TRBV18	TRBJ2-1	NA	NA	CASSLRTGGNEQFF	TGTGCCAGCTCGCTACGTACGGGTGGCAATGAGCAGTTCTTC
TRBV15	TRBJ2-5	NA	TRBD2	CATSRIGLAGGQETQYF	TGTGCCACCAGCAGGATCGGACTAGCGGGGGGGCAGGAGACCCAGTACTTC
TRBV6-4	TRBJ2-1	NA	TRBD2	CATSSGNYNEQFF	TGTGCCACTTCTAGCGGGAACTACAATGAGCAGTTCTTC
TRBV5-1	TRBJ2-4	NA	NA	CASSTGSGNIQYF	TGCGCCAGCAGCACGGGGTCCGGAAACATTCAGTACTTC
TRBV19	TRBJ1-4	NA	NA	CASRWNAAAEEKLFF	TGTGCCAGTCGATGGAACGCGGCAGCGGAGGAAAAACTGTTTTTT
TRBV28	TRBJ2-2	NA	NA	CASSVLLGRNTGELFF	TGTGCCAGCAGTGTGTTACTAGGCAGAAACACCGGGGAGCTGTTTTTT